This T cell receptor (beta chain) was captured in a study of identical twins. With 4 bases clipped from V and 3 bases from J, the junction kept 6 bases outside the gene matches. This CDR3 has 14 residues. Germline assignment: CDR1 SGHRS and CDR2 YFSETQ. The table lists this clonotype with a few counts. Using its own MiXCR run on the 5' RACE reads, TCRdb lists one record per CDR3 protein. Of around 650,000 distinct CDR3 sequences in the sample, 7% to 7.5% were seen once. This sample also belongs to another study, concerning yellow fever vaccine responses in identical twins. That source reports: Twins' vaccine T cell responses reportedly seemed partly convergent and partly personalized.

The chain employs TRBV5-1 and TRBJ1-2, with TRBD1 matching over 7 bases. The sequenced sample consisted of PBMCs. The sequence was collected from a woman younger than 35 in good health. This chain's CDR3 is CASSPGTAHYGYTF. The CDR3 DNA reads as TGCGCCAGCAGCCCAGGGACAGCTCACTATGGCTACACCTTC. Complete variable domain (other parts from reference TRBV5-1 and TRBJ1-2): KAGVTQTPRYLIKTRGQQVTLSCSPISGHRSVSWYQQTPGQGLQFLFEYFSETQRNKGNFPGRFSGRQFSNSRSEMNVSTLELGDSALYLCASSPGTAHYGYTFGSGTRLTVV.